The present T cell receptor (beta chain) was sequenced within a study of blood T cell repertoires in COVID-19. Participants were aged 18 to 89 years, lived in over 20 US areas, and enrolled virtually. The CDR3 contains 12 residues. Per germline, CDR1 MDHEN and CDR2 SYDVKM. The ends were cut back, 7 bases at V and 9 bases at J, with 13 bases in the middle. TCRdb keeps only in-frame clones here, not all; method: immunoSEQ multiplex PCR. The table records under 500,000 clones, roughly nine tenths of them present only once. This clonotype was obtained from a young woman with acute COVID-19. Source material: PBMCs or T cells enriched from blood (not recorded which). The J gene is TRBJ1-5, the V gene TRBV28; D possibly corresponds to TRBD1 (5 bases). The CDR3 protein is CASTLGQGPQHF. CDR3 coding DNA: TGTGCCAGCACCCTGGGTCAGGGGCCCCAGCATTTT.